These 31 T cell receptor beta chains share one sample of origin, sequenced in a study of blood T cell repertoires in COVID-19. Clones were sequenced by immunoSEQ multiplex PCR, and TCRdb holds only the in-frame ones, with some missing. Of around 70,000 clones listed, around 87% were seen once; the top ten hold approximately 10%. Sequenced: peripheral blood. The receptors derive from a woman aged 18-35 years with acute or convalescent COVID-19.

This clone has only one observation. This chain joins TRBV7-9 and TRBJ2-5; TRBD2 is a possible D gene (6 bases). Trimming cost V 5 bases and J 1 base, with 17 bases left between them. This CDR3 comprises 16 residues. CDR1 and CDR2 (germline): SEHNR, FQNEAQ (reference sequence). The CDR3 nucleotides read TGTGCCAGCAGCGGTCCCGCGGGGCCGCTCCAAGAGACCCAGTACTTC. Its translation: CASSGPAGPLQETQYF.

This clone was observed a single time. V gene TRBV4-1 combines with J gene TRBJ2-1, with 7 bases matching TRBD1. Germline values: CDR1 MGHRA, CDR2 YSYEKL. CDR3 length: 18 amino acids. Trimming cost V 2 bases and J 4 bases; bases outside gene matches: 14. CDR3 residues: CASSQFPPDREPYNEQFF. As DNA, the CDR3 is TGCGCCAGCAGCCAATTTCCCCCTGACAGGGAGCCTTACAATGAGCAGTTCTTC.

The chain joins TRBV30 to TRBJ1-6; D call uncertain. Germline V lookup: CDR1 GTSNPN, CDR2 SVGIG (reference sequence). V was shortened by 1 base and J by 5 bases, with 12 bases between the two germline ends. This CDR3 spans 15 amino acids. The CDR3 sequence: CAWSGSLRNNSPLHF. The CDR3 bases are TGTGCCTGGAGTGGATCCCTACGCAATAATTCACCCCTCCACTTT. Supplemented by reference TRBV30 and TRBJ1-6, the full variable domain reads SQTIHQWPATLVQPVGSPLSLECTVEGTSNPNLYWYRQAAGRGLQLLFYSVGIGQISSEVPQNLSASRPQDRQFILSSKKLLLSDSGFYLCAWSGSLRNNSPLHFGNGTRLTVT.

The chain recombines TRBV7-2 with TRBJ1-4; D gene unclear. V was shortened by 5 bases and J by 7 bases, with 11 bases between the two germline ends. Germline V gene lookup returns CDR1 SGHTA and CDR2 FQGNSA. This CDR3 comprises 13 residues. CDR3 coding DNA: TGTGCCAGCAGCGCAACAAGTCTTGAAAAACTGTTTTTT. It encodes CASSATSLEKLFF.

This sequence joins TRBV6-5 and TRBJ2-3; D is unresolved. V lost 5 bases and J 4 bases, leaving 7 bases between the germline ends. The CDR3 loop spans 12 amino acids. Germline V CDR1 and CDR2: MNHEY, SVGAGI. Here the CDR3 reads CASSPTPDTQYF. DNA for the CDR3: TGTGCCAGCAGTCCGACACCAGATACGCAGTATTTT.

V and J are TRBV7-6 and TRBJ2-3, with D tentatively TRBD2 (6 bases). V lost 1 base and J lost 6, with 17 bases in between. This CDR3 is 16 amino acids long. Germline V CDR1 and CDR2: SGHVS, FNYEAQ. CDR3 region: CASSLGLGGGSDTQYF. CDR3 sequence (DNA): TGTGCCAGCAGCTTAGGTTTGGGGGGTGGAAGTGATACGCAGTATTTT.

The V call is TRBV13, the J call TRBJ2-3, with 7 bases lining up with TRBD2. Germline V gene data show CDR1 as PRHDT and CDR2 as FYEKMQ (reference sequence). The CDR3 is made up of 11 amino acids. The J segment lost 6 bases and the V segment lost 8 bases, leaving 2 bases of the junction unmatched. In DNA form, the CDR3 reads TGTGCCAGCCAGGGAGGGGATACGCAGTATTTT. This sequence encodes CASQGGDTQYF.

The chain uses TRBV5-4 and TRBJ2-5, with a weak D call TRBD2 (5 bases). CDR3 length: 14 residues. V lost 4 bases and J 0 bases, leaving 10 bases between the germline ends. Germline V CDR1 and CDR2: SGHNT, YYREEE (reference sequence). This CDR3 is CASSTEGNQETQYF. The CDR3 nucleotides read TGTGCCAGCAGCACAGAGGGAAACCAAGAGACCCAGTACTTC. The full variable domain, rest sourced from reference TRBV5-4 and TRBJ2-5, is ETGVTQSPTHLIKTRGQQVTLRCSSQSGHNTVSWYQQALGQGPQFIFQYYREEENGRGNFPPRFSGLQFPNYSSELNVNALELDDSALYLCASSTEGNQETQYFGPGTRLLVL.

V and J are TRBV24-1 and TRBJ1-2; TRBD1 agrees at 7 bases. Germline V gene lookup returns CDR1 KGHDR and CDR2 SFDVKD. J lost 4 bases, V lost 3 bases, and 4 bases had no gene match. This CDR3 comprises 14 residues. The CDR3 DNA reads as TGTGCCACCAGTGATAGGGACAGAGGCTATGGCTACACCTTC. It is translated as CATSDRDRGYGYTF.

The chain carries TRBV2 and TRBJ1-1; D gene uncertain. Trimming cost V 4 bases and J 5 bases, with 11 bases left between them. This CDR3 comprises 13 residues. Germline lookup yields CDR1 SNHLY and CDR2 FYNNEI. In DNA, the CDR3 is TGTGCCAGCAGTGGCGCTTTCTGGACTGAAGCTTTCTTT. Protein sequence: CASSGAFWTEAFF.

The chain employs TRBV4-2 and TRBJ2-1, with 7 nucleotides matching TRBD1. The CDR3 runs to 14 residues. The germline CDR1 and CDR2 sequences are LGHNA and YNFKEQ. Unmatched junction bases numbered 7, after V lost 2 bases and J lost 9 bases. CDR3 sequence (DNA): TGTGCCAGCAGCCAAACCGACGACAGGGCTGAGCAGTTCTTC. Translating gives CASSQTDDRAEQFF.

This chain joins TRBV27 and TRBJ2-3; 8 nucleotides agree with TRBD2. CDR3 length: 15 amino acids. V shed 6 bases and J 9 bases; nucleotides not matched to a gene: 14. Germline CDR1 reads MNHEY; CDR2 reads SMNVEV (reference sequence). The CDR3 nucleotides read TGTGCCAGCAGCCCGGGGGGGCCCGCGCAAGGGACGCAGTATTTT. It specifies CASSPGGPAQGTQYF.

The chain recombines TRBV5-1 with TRBJ2-3, with a tentative D call TRBD2 (5 bases). Trimming took off 0 bases at V and 0 bases at J, with 14 bases between the two ends. CDR3 size: 17 residues. Germline V CDR1 and CDR2: SGHRS, YFSETQ. CDR3 nucleotide sequence: TGCGCCAGCAGCTTGGATCTCACCGGGGAAAGCACAGATACGCAGTATTTT. Its translation: CASSLDLTGESTDTQYF.

The J gene is TRBJ2-7, the V gene TRBV23-1, with 11 bases fitting TRBD2. TRBV23-1 is an ORF for which the function is uncertain. Trimming took 1 base from V and 6 from J; bases not matched to a gene: 5. The CDR3 extends over 15 amino acids. The CDR3 region has the DNA TGCGCCAGCAGTCAATATAGCGGGGGGGCCTTCGAGCAGTACTTC. Translating gives CASSQYSGGAFEQYF.

The chain employs TRBV7-9 and TRBJ2-3, with D perhaps TRBD2 (6 bases). Germline-derived CDR1 and CDR2 are SEHNR and FQNEAQ (reference sequence). V shed 4 bases and J shed 4 bases, with 15 bases lying between them. The CDR3 loop spans 15 amino acids. CDR3 loop: CASSSSGGWADTQYF. In DNA form, the CDR3 reads TGTGCCAGCAGCTCTTCCGGGGGATGGGCAGATACGCAGTATTTT.

This chain connects TRBV12-5 to TRBJ2-5; TRBD2 aligns across 7 bases. J gave up 3 bases and V 0 bases, and 16 bases lay outside the gene matches. In germline, CDR1 is LGHNT, CDR2 FRNRAP. The CDR3 runs 19 residues. Here the CDR3 DNA reads TGTGCTAGTGGTTTGGTACTGATCCCACGGGGGGAATTAAAAGAGACCCAGTACTTC. It translates to CASGLVLIPRGELKETQYF.

The chain combines TRBV10-1 with TRBJ2-3; 12 nucleotides agree with TRBD1. This CDR3 has 17 residues. From germline, CDR1 is WNHNN and CDR2 SYGVQD (reference sequence). Trimming cost V 5 bases and J 3 bases; bases outside gene matches: 9. In nucleotides, the CDR3 is TGCGCCAGCAGTCAATACCGGGACAGGGGGCGAACAGATACGCAGTATTTT. Amino acid sequence: CASSQYRDRGRTDTQYF.

V usage is TRBV3-1 (or the pseudogene TRBV3-2) and J usage is TRBJ1-2; 7 nucleotides align to TRBD1. CDR3 length equals 18 residues. V dropped 0 bases and J dropped 2; count of bases not matched to a gene: 12. Germline V gene data show CDR1 as LGHDT and CDR2 as YNNKEL (reference sequence). Written as DNA, the CDR3 is TGTGCCAGCAGCCAAGAGTCGCTCACAGGGGCCCCCAACTATGGCTACACCTTC. Its protein product is CASSQESLTGAPNYGYTF.

J is TRBJ1-6 and V is TRBV9, with 8 nucleotides matching TRBD1. Germline V gives CDR1 SGDLS, CDR2 YYNGEE. The CDR3 is 15 residues long. V was clipped by 0 bases and J by 10 bases; unmatched bases: 6. In nucleotides, the CDR3 is TGTGCCAGCAGCGTAGGACAGGGGCATGGCTCACCCCTCCACTTT. This gives the protein CASSVGQGHGSPLHF.

V is TRBV27 and J is TRBJ2-2; D perhaps matches TRBD1 (6 bases). Per the germline V gene, CDR1 is MNHEY and CDR2 is SMNVEV (reference sequence). CDR3 length equals 17 residues. With 5 bases removed from V and 4 bases from J, the gap between germline ends came to 20 bases. CDR3 in DNA: TGTGCCAGCAGTCCGACCTCAGGGGACATGGGCACCGGGGAGCTGTTTTTT. It translates to CASSPTSGDMGTGELFF.

This clone has just one count. J is TRBJ1-2 and V is TRBV27; D not certain. V lost 2 bases and J 4 bases, leaving 11 bases between the germline ends. This CDR3 has 14 amino acids. Germline CDR1 and CDR2: MNHEY and SMNVEV (reference sequence). The CDR3 region is CASSLNSGSYGYTF. The CDR3, as DNA: TGTGCCAGCAGTTTAAATTCCGGGTCCTATGGCTACACCTTC.

V and J are TRBV7-2 and TRBJ2-2, with D possibly TRBD2 on 5 matching bases. Trimming cost V 0 bases and J 1 base, with 6 bases left between them. Per germline, CDR1 SGHTA and CDR2 FQGNSA. The CDR3 covers 15 residues. In DNA form, the CDR3 reads TGTGCCAGCAGCTTAGCCGGACTGAACACCGGGGAGCTGTTTTTT. Amino acids: CASSLAGLNTGELFF.

J is TRBJ1-5 and V is TRBV6-5; maybe TRBD1 (5 bases). CDR1 is MNHEY, CDR2 SVGAGI, per germline. The CDR3 loop spans 15 amino acids. The V gene lost 6 bases and the J gene lost 1 base, with 13 bases spanning the gap. This CDR3 reads CASRRDGLSNQPQHF. The DNA for the CDR3 is TGTGCCAGCAGGCGGGACGGTTTAAGCAATCAGCCCCAGCATTTT.

The genes are TRBV2 and TRBJ2-7; TRBD1 agrees at 7 bases. The CDR3 spans 14 residues. The V segment lost 6 bases and the J segment 5 bases; nucleotides outside the gene matches: 10. Per the germline V gene, CDR1 is SNHLY and CDR2 is FYNNEI. CDR3 loop: CASSPFTGDDEQYF. The CDR3 DNA sequence: TGTGCCAGCAGCCCCTTTACAGGGGACGACGAGCAGTACTTC.

This chain uses TRBV7-2 with TRBJ1-6; TRBD1 aligns across 9 bases. The CDR3 has 16 amino acids. The junction had 5 bases not matched to a gene; V was cut back by 1 base and J by 7 bases. Germline values: CDR1 SGHTA, CDR2 FQGNSA. CDR3 DNA: TGTGCCAGCAGCTTAGGGACAGGGGTATGGAATTCACCCCTCCACTTT. It translates to CASSLGTGVWNSPLHF.

This clone was picked up one time. The J gene is TRBJ2-7, the V gene TRBV3-1 (or the pseudogene TRBV3-2), with 8 bases matching TRBD1. The J segment lost 7 bases and the V segment lost 1 base, leaving 15 bases of the junction unmatched. The germline V gene encodes CDR1 LGHDT and CDR2 YNNKEL (reference sequence). This CDR3 region has 17 residues. CDR3 region: CASSQGTGLEGTSEQYF. The CDR3 region has the DNA TGTGCCAGCAGCCAAGGGACAGGGTTAGAGGGCACTTCAGAGCAGTACTTC.

The chain couples TRBV27 to TRBJ2-3; D may be TRBD2 (6 bases). The length of the CDR3 is 15 residues. The germline V gene has CDR1 MNHEY and CDR2 SMNVEV (reference sequence). V lost 3 bases and J lost 0, with 10 bases in between. CDR3 nucleotides: TGTGCCAGCAGTTTTAGCGGACCCAGCACAGATACGCAGTATTTT. Protein sequence: CASSFSGPSTDTQYF.

This chain connects TRBV5-1 to TRBJ2-3; TRBD1 matches at 9 bases. Germline V gives CDR1 SGHRS, CDR2 YFSETQ. The V and J ends lost 7 bases and 3 bases, in that order; junction bases with no gene match: 6. The CDR3 length is 14 residues. The DNA of the CDR3 is TGCGCCAGCTACCCGGGACAGGGAACAGATACGCAGTATTTT. It is translated as CASYPGQGTDTQYF. Drawing the rest from reference TRBV5-1 and TRBJ2-3, the complete variable domain is KAGVTQTPRYLIKTRGQQVTLSCSPISGHRSVSWYQQTPGQGLQFLFEYFSETQRNKGNFPGRFSGRQFSNSRSEMNVSTLELGDSALYLCASYPGQGTDTQYFGPGTRLTVL.

The V call is TRBV7-2, the J call TRBJ1-2, with 9 bases aligning to TRBD1. Per germline, CDR1 SGHTA and CDR2 FQGNSA. This CDR3 is built from 15 residues. Losses at the gene ends were 1 base for V and 6 bases for J; bases not matched to a gene: 6. As DNA, the CDR3 is TGTGCCAGCAGCTTAGGAGCGGGGACAGGGAATGGCTACACCTTC. Amino acids: CASSLGAGTGNGYTF.

The chain combines TRBV29-1 with TRBJ2-1; 7 nucleotides align to TRBD2. Germline CDR1 is SQVTM and CDR2 is ANQGSEA. The CDR3 covers 14 residues. V was pared by 3 bases and J by 4 bases, with 6 bases of the junction left unmatched. The CDR3 sequence: CSVDRTGGYNEQFF. CDR3 sequence (DNA): TGCAGCGTTGATCGGACGGGGGGTTACAATGAGCAGTTCTTC.

This rearrangement joins TRBV20-1 to TRBJ1-2; D not certain. CDR3 length equals 11 residues. Germline CDR1 reads DFQATT; CDR2 reads SNEGSKA (reference sequence). V was clipped by 1 base and J by 7 bases, with 7 bases between them. CDR3 region: CSARGTGGYTF. CDR3 nucleotides: TGCAGTGCTAGAGGAACCGGTGGCTACACCTTC.